A single TCR beta chain is shown here with its context. V was trimmed by 0 bases and J by 4 bases, leaving 15 bases between them. Germline CDR1 and CDR2: MGHRA and YSYEKL. The CDR3 is 16 residues long. This entry belongs to a study of OX40 agonist ivuxolimab in advanced cancers. Study information: A diagnosis of hepatocellular carcinoma, melanoma, renal cell or head and neck cancer was present in dose-escalation patients.

TCRdb's copy holds only in-frame clones and misses some; the assay was immunoSEQ multiplex PCR. There are some 80,000 clones in the sample; about 87% occur only once, and less than 0.55% lies in the top ten. This chain joins TRBV4-1 and TRBJ1-1; D is ambiguous. The TCR was taken from an adult with an advanced solid tumor such as melanoma, head and neck, liver or kidney cancer. The specimen comprised CD4+ or CD8+ T cells sorted from blood, sampled in a trial of the OX40 agonist ivuxolimab. CDR3 amino acids: CASSQDPGSRGTEAFF. DNA for the CDR3: TGCGCCAGCAGCCAAGATCCGGGATCTCGAGGCACTGAAGCTTTCTTT.